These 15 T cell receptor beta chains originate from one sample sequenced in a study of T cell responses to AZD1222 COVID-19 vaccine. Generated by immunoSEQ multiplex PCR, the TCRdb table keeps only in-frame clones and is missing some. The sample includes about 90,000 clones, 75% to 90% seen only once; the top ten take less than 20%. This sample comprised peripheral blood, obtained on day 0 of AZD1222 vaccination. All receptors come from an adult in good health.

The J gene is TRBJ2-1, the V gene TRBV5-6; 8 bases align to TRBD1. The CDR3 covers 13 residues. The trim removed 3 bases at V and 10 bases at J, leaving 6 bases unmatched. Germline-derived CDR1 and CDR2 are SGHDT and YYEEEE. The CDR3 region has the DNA TGTGCCAGCAGCTGGACCGGACAGGGAGAGCAGTTCTTC. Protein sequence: CASSWTGQGEQFF.

The chain's CDR3 is CASRPRTSLYEQYF. CDR3 DNA sequence: TGTGCCAGCAGGCCTAGGACTAGCCTCTACGAGCAGTACTTC. This chain connects TRBV6-5 to TRBJ2-7; TRBD2 matches 8 bases. The CDR3 has 14 amino acids. The V and J ends lost 6 bases and 3 bases, in that order; junction bases with no gene match: 7. CDR1 is MNHEY and CDR2 is SVGAGI in the germline V gene.

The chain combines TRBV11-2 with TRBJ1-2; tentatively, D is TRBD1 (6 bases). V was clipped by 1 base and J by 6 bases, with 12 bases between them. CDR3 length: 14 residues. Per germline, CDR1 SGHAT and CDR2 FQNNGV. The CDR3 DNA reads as TGTGCCAGCAGCTTAGGGGGGGCGCGAGATGGCTACACCTTC. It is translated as CASSLGGARDGYTF.

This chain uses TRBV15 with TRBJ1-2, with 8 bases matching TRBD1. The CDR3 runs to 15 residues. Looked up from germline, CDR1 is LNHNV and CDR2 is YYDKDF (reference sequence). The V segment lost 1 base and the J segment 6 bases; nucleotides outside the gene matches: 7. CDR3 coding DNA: TGTGCCACCAGCAGAGTACGAGGACAGGGTAATGGCTACACCTTC. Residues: CATSRVRGQGNGYTF. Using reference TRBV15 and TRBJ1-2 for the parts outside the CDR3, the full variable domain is DAMVIQNPRYQVTQFGKPVTLSCSQTLNHNVMYWYQQKSSQAPKLLFHYYDKDFNNEADTPDNFQSRRPNTSFCFLDIRSPGLGDTAMYLCATSRVRGQGNGYTFGSGTRLTVV.

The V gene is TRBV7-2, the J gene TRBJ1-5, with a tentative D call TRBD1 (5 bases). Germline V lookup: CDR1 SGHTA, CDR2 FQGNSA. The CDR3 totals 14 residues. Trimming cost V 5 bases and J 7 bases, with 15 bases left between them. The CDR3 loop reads CASSLRDGGQPQHF. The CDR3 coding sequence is TGTGCCAGCAGCCTCCGGGACGGAGGGCAGCCCCAGCATTTT.

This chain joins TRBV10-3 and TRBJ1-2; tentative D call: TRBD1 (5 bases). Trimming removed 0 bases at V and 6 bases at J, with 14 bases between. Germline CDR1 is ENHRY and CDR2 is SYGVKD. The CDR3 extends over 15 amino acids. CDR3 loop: CAISESIGRDDGYTF. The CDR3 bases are TGTGCCATCAGTGAGTCGATCGGCAGGGATGATGGCTACACCTTC.

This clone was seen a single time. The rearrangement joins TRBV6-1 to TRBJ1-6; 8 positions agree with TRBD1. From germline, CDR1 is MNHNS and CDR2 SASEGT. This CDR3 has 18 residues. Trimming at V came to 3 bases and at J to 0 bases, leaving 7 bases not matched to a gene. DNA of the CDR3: TGTGCCAGCAGTGACGGACAGGGTTTTAGCTCCTATAATTCACCCCTCCACTTT. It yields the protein CASSDGQGFSSYNSPLHF.

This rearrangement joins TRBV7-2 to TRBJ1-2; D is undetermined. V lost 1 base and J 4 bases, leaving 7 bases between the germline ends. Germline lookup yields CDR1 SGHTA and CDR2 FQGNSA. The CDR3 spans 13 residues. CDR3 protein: CASSLESFYGYTF. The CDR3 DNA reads TGTGCCAGCAGCTTAGAGAGCTTCTATGGCTACACCTTC.

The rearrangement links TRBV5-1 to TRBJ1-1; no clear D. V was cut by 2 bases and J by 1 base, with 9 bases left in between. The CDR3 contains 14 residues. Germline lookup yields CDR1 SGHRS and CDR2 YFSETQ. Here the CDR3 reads CASSLGLPNTEAFF. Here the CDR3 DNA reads TGCGCCAGCAGCTTAGGACTTCCGAACACTGAAGCTTTCTTT.

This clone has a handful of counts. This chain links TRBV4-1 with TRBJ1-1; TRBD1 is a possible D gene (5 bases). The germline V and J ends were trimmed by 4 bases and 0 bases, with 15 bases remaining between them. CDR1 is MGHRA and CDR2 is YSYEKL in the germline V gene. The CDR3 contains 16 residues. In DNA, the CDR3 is TGCGCCAGCAGCCCGATCGGGAGACAGATGAACACTGAAGCTTTCTTT. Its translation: CASSPIGRQMNTEAFF.

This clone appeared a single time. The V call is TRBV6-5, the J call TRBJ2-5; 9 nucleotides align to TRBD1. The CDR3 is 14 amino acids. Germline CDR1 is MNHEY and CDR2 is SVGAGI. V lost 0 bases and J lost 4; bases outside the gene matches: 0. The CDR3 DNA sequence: TGTGCCAGCAGTTACTCGGGACAGGGAGAGACCCAGTACTTC. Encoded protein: CASSYSGQGETQYF.

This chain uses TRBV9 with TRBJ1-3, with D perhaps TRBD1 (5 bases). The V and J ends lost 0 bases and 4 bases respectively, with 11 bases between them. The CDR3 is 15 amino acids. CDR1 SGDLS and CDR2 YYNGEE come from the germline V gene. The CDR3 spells CASSVDQGTGNTIYF. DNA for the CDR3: TGTGCCAGCAGCGTAGATCAGGGAACAGGAAACACCATATATTTT.

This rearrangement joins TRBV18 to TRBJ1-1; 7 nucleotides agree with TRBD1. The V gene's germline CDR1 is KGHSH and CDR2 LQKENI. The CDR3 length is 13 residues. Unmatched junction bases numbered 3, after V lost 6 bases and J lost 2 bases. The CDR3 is CASSRDSNTEAFF. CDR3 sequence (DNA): TGTGCCAGCTCTCGGGACAGCAACACTGAAGCTTTCTTT.

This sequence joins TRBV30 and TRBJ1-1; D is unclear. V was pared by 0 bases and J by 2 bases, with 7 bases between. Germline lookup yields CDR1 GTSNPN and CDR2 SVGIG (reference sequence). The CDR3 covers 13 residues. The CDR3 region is CAWSVSSNTEAFF. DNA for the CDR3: TGTGCCTGGAGTGTAAGCAGCAACACTGAAGCTTTCTTT.

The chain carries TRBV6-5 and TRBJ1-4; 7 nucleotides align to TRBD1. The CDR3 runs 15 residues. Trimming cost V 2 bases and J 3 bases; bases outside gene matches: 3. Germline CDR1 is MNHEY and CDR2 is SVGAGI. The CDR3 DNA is TGTGCCAGCAGTTACAAGGGGGCTCCTAATGAAAAACTGTTTTTT. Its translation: CASSYKGAPNEKLFF.